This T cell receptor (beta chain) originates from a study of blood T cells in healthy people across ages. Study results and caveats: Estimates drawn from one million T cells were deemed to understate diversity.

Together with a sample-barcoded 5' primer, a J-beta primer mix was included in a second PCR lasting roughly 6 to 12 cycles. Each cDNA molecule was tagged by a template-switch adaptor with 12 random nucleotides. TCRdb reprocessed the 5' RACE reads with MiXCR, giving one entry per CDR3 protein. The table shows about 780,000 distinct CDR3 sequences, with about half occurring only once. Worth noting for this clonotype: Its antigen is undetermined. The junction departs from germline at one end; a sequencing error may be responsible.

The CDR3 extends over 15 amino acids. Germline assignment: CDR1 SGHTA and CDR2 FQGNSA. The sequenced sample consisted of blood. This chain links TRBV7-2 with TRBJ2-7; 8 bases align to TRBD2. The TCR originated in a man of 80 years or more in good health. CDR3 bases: TGTGTCAGCAGCTCCCGGGGGGGGCGGTCCTACGAGCAGTACTTC. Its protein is CVSSSRGGRSYEQYF. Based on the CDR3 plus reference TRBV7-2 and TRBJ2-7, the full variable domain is GAGVSQSPSNKVTEKGKDVELRCDPISGHTALYWYRQSLGQGLEFLIYFQGNSAPDKSGLPSDRFSAERTGGSVSTLTIQRTQQEDSAVYLCVSSSRGGRSYEQYFGPGTRLTVT.